The 8 T cell receptor beta chains listed next were all sequenced from one sample in a study of blood T cell repertoires in COVID-19. Only in-frame clones appear in the TCRdb table, and some are missing; sequencing was by immunoSEQ multiplex PCR. The profile covers about 43,000 clones, with approximately 86% appearing a single time and roughly a tenth taken by the ten largest. The sequencing input was peripheral blood. All receptors come from a woman of 80 years or more with active COVID-19.

Here the CDR3 reads CASSLRGSDEKLFF. The CDR3 nucleotides are TGTGCCAGCAGCTTGCGGGGGTCGGATGAAAAACTGTTTTTT. This chain joins TRBV5-5 and TRBJ1-4; D may be TRBD1 (5 bases). Germline CDR1 SGHKS, CDR2 YYEKEE (reference sequence). The V end lost 1 base, the J end lost 6 bases, and 10 bases lay between the germline ends. There are 14 residues in the CDR3.

The V call is TRBV2, the J call TRBJ2-5, with TRBD2 matching 10 bases. V lost 4 bases, J lost 4 bases, and 6 bases stayed unmatched. This CDR3 is built from 15 residues. Germline CDR1 is SNHLY and CDR2 is FYNNEI. In DNA, the CDR3 is TGTGCCAGCAGTGCATTTAGCGGGGGGCCAGAGACCCAGTACTTC. It translates to CASSAFSGGPETQYF. The full variable domain, with the rest looked up from reference TRBV2 and TRBJ2-5, is EPEVTQTPSHQVTQMGQEVILRCVPISNHLYFYWYRQILGQKVEFLVSFYNNEISEKSEIFDDQFSVERPDGSNFTLKIRSTKLEDSAMYFCASSAFSGGPETQYFGPGTRLLVL.

For the CDR3, the DNA is TGTGCCAGCAGTTACTCGACAGGGGGACGTGGCTACACCTTC. Translated, it gives CASSYSTGGRGYTF. The chain combines TRBV6-2 or TRBV6-3 with TRBJ1-2; 9 bases map to TRBD1. This CDR3 is 14 amino acids long. Trimming at V came to 0 bases and at J to 7 bases, leaving 3 bases not matched to a gene. Germline lookup yields CDR1 MNHEY and CDR2 SVGEGT.

This sequence joins TRBV7-2 and TRBJ2-5, with a possible D match to TRBD1 (6 bases). The CDR3 length is 16 residues. Germline CDR1 SGHTA, CDR2 FQGNSA. V shed 1 base and J shed 2 bases, with 14 bases lying between them. The CDR3 loop reads CASSLDTHQGQETQYF. The CDR3 DNA is TGTGCCAGCAGCTTAGATACCCACCAGGGGCAAGAGACCCAGTACTTC.

The chain links TRBV5-6 to TRBJ2-1; 8 nucleotides line up with TRBD1. The germline gives CDR1 SGHDT, CDR2 YYEEEE. This CDR3 is built from 16 residues. Unmatched junction bases numbered 8, after V lost 2 bases and J lost 4 bases. For the CDR3, the DNA is TGTGCCAGCAGCTTCGGGACAGGAGATGCTTACAATGAGCAGTTCTTC. Translating it yields CASSFGTGDAYNEQFF.

The sample holds one count of this clone. This sequence joins TRBV3-1 (or the pseudogene TRBV3-2) and TRBJ2-4, with TRBD2 identical over 8 bases. The V and J ends lost 0 bases and 9 bases, in that order; junction bases with no gene match: 10. Germline V gene sequence: CDR1 LGHDT, CDR2 YNNKEL (reference sequence). CDR3 size: 16 residues. CDR3 sequence reads: CASSQDPLAGSIIQYF. The CDR3, as DNA: TGTGCCAGCAGCCAAGATCCCCTAGCGGGCAGTATCATTCAGTACTTC.

This clone turned up a few times. This chain connects TRBV6-6 to TRBJ1-1; 9 bases match TRBD1. The germline gives CDR1 MNHNY, CDR2 SVGAGI (reference sequence). This CDR3 has 15 residues. The V segment lost 4 bases and the J segment 4 bases; nucleotides outside the gene matches: 7. CDR3 protein: CASSSRDRAGTEAFF. CDR3 nucleotide sequence: TGTGCCAGCAGTTCAAGGGACAGGGCGGGCACTGAAGCTTTCTTT.

CDR3 sequence: CASSQNRRSDTQYF. The CDR3, as DNA: TGTGCCAGCAGCCAAAATAGGAGGTCAGATACGCAGTATTTT. The rearrangement joins TRBV3-1 (or the pseudogene TRBV3-2) to TRBJ2-3; tentative D call: TRBD2 (5 bases). Looked up from germline, CDR1 is LGHDT and CDR2 is YNNKEL (reference sequence). Trimming removed 2 bases at V and 4 bases at J, with 10 bases between. The length of the CDR3 is 14 residues.